Listed below are T cell receptor beta chains from one sample, sequenced in a study of radiotherapy plus CTLA-4 blockade in lung cancer. Assay: immunoSEQ multiplex PCR; the TCRdb copy retains only in-frame clones and omits some. The sample has about 59,000 clones, 72% seen once. Specimen: peripheral blood, collected from a patient treated with radiotherapy plus ipilimumab. These receptors originate from a human donor with non-small cell lung cancer whose response to radiotherapy plus ipilimumab could not be evaluated. The conserved cysteine and the conserved F or W are not part of the CDR3 here. Each record gives: J gene, V gene, CDR3 protein.

-	TRBV15	ATSRVWSPSYEQY
TRBJ2-7	TRBV19	ASSGGTSGSLYEQY
TRBJ2-2	TRBV5-4	ASSLDSTGELF
-	TRBV7-2	ASSSQGGTSGVSLYEQY
TRBJ2-7	TRBV6-5	ASRRDRESSYEQY
TRBJ2-5	TRBV4-3	ASSQDGDRGKETQY
TRBJ2-7	TRBV4-3	ASSQDPAGGPYEQY
TRBJ2-3	TRBV5-1	ASSLGQGATDTQY
TRBJ1-2	TRBV29-1	SVRQGRDGYT
TRBJ1-1	TRBV5-1	ASSLADRGQGGNTEAF
TRBJ1-2	TRBV5-6	ASSGGISSNYGYT
TRBJ2-7	TRBV15	ATSTGTLNYEQY
TRBJ1-4	TRBV19	ASSRDRYEKLF
TRBJ2-3	TRBV7-9	ASSLAGVDTQY
TRBJ2-7	TRBV27	ASRTDRAGGSYEQY
TRBJ2-5	TRBV29-1	SARESRSAQETQY
TRBJ2-1	TRBV7-3	ASSPHSAPSGRILNEQF
TRBJ2-7	TRBV14	ASSRGAFYEQY
TRBJ1-2	TRBV6-4	ASSETRDSTWGYT
TRBJ1-1	TRBV4-1	ASSQDHGLGRRNTEAF
TRBJ2-7	TRBV5-4	ASSFYGGDEQY
TRBJ1-2	TRBV10-1	ASSAGTSNLHGYT
TRBJ2-1	TRBV5-1	ASSSFGGPFNEQF
TRBJ1-2	TRBV28	ASRPPGQGIYGYT
TRBJ2-3	TRBV10-3	AIKGQGNTDTQY
TRBJ2-7	TRBV10-3	AIRPLAGHYEQY
TRBJ1-3	TRBV9	ASSTLGGVGNTIY
TRBJ1-2	TRBV28	ASSSPGGNYGYT
TRBJ2-3	TRBV18	ASSPSFLGLAGTTDTQY
TRBJ1-5	TRBV19	ASRKTGDSNQPQH
TRBJ2-1	TRBV7-6	ASSLYADNEQF
TRBJ1-1	TRBV28	ASSPGGMNTEAF
TRBJ1-1	TRBV11-3	ASSLGQGNTEAF
TRBJ1-2	TRBV5-6	ASSFDRVSFGYT
TRBJ2-3	TRBV4-1	ASRWREATDTQY
TRBJ1-6	TRBV5-6	ASSFRTTDSPLH
TRBJ1-1	TRBV7-6	ASTTGGAEAF
TRBJ2-2	TRBV9	ASSVGSSGELF
TRBJ2-7	TRBV4-1	ASSRRLAEDYEQY
TRBJ2-1	TRBV30	AWTPSGTSGTYNEQF
TRBJ2-3	TRBV19	ASSDEREGRDTQY
TRBJ2-3	TRBV7-2	ASSSAGHPTDTQY
TRBJ1-2	TRBV6-1	ASSDRANYGYT
TRBJ2-2	TRBV6-4	ASRGLAGGDTGELF
TRBJ2-3	TRBV4-3	ASSQLADLSTDTQY
TRBJ1-1	TRBV28	ASIPPGFVNTEAF
TRBJ1-1	TRBV30	AWRTGLAEAF
TRBJ1-1	TRBV7-6	ASSLSHASTEAF
TRBJ1-1	TRBV18	ASSPIRDRWNTEAF
TRBJ1-2	TRBV18	ASSPAEGRGSYT
TRBJ2-2	TRBV19	ASRKRGQGADTGELF
TRBJ2-1	TRBV2	ASGGSSYEQF